This T cell receptor (beta chain) was recorded in a study of Tregs in tolerant kidney transplant recipients. Thawed PBMCs were FACS-sorted into unstimulated CD4+CD25+CD127- regulatory T cells, CD4+CD25- non-regulatory cells, CD4 and CD8 cells. This CDR3 spans 16 amino acids. V lost 4 bases, J lost 2 bases, and 15 bases lay in between. Germline CDR1 LNHDA, CDR2 SQIVND (reference sequence). Repertoires were generated with immunoSEQ multiplex PCR, while TCRdb's copy carries only in-frame clones and drops some. The sample holds around 98,000 clones, roughly 93% seen once. The sequences come from CD4+ T cells from blood, collected before the transplant. This chain joins TRBV19 and TRBJ1-5, with unresolved D. The receptor was derived from a human donor who received a combined kidney and bone marrow transplant. CDR3: CASSNGKTYGNQPQHF. CDR3 nucleotides: TGTGCCAGTAGTAACGGAAAGACATACGGCAATCAGCCCCAGCATTTT.